This TCR beta chain was observed in a study of OX40 agonist ivuxolimab in advanced cancers. Study-wide background: Clinicians treated patients with ivuxolimab, an agonistic anti-OX40 (CD134) antibody. Across the patients, intravenous ivuxolimab was delivered every 2 weeks at 0.01 to 10 mg/kg.

V dropped 4 bases and J dropped 8 bases, with 11 bases sitting between them. The CDR3 covers 12 residues. Germline loops: CDR1 MDHEN, CDR2 SYDVKM. Study-wide findings and caveats: In the 0.1 to 3.0 mg/kg range, CD4+ and CD8+ blood T cells had expanded clonally by week 6. Relative to CD4+, CD8+ T cells held more expanded clones on average.

Sequencing used immunoSEQ multiplex PCR; TCRdb keeps in-frame clones, though not all of them. This table has 65,000 to 70,000 clones, about 85% appearing once. Comments on this clone: Its antigen is as yet unknown.

The rearrangement joins TRBV28 to TRBJ1-1; the D is unclear. The source of this sequence is an adult with an advanced solid tumor such as melanoma, head and neck, liver or kidney cancer. This specimen was CD4+ or CD8+ T cells sorted from blood, taken in a trial of the OX40 agonist ivuxolimab. DNA for the CDR3: TGTGCCAGCAGTTCCTCGTGGAGGGAAGCTTTCTTT. Its protein product is CASSSSWREAFF. The variable domain in full, completed from reference TRBV28 and TRBJ1-1, reads DVKVTQSSRYLVKRTGEKVFLECVQDMDHENMFWYRQDPGLGLRLIYFSYDVKMKEKGDIPEGYSVSREKKERFSLILESASTNQTSMYLCASSSSWREAFFGQGTRLTVV.